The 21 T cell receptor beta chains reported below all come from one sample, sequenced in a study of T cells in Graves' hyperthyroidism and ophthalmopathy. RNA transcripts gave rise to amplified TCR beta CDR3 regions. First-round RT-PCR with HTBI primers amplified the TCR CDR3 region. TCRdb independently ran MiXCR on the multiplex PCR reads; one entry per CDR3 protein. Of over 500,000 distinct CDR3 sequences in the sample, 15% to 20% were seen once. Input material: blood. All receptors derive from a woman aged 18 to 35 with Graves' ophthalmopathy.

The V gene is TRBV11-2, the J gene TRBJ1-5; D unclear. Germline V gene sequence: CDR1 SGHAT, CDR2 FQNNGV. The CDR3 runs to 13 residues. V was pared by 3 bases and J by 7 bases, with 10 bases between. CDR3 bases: TGTGCCAGCAGCTTGAGGGTCCAGCAGCCCCAGCATTTT. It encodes CASSLRVQQPQHF.

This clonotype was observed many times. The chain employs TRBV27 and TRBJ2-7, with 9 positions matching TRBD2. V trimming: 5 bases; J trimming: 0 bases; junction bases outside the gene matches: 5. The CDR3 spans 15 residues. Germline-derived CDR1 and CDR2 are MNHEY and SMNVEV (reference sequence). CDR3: CASSPSGESSYEQYF. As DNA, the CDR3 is TGTGCCAGCAGTCCTAGCGGGGAAAGCTCCTACGAGCAGTACTTC.

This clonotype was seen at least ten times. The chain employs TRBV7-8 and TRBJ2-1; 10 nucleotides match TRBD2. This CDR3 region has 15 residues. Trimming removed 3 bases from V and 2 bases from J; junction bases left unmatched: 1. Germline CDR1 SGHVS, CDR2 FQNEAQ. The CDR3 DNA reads TGTGCCAGCAGCTTGGGGACTAGCGCCTACAATGAGCAGTTCTTC. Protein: CASSLGTSAYNEQFF.

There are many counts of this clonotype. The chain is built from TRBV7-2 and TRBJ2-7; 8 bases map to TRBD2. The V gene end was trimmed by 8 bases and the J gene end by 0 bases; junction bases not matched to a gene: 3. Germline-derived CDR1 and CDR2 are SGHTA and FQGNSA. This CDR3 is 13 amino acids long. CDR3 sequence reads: CASQRGPSYEQYF. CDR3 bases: TGTGCCAGCCAGCGGGGGCCCTCCTACGAGCAGTACTTC.

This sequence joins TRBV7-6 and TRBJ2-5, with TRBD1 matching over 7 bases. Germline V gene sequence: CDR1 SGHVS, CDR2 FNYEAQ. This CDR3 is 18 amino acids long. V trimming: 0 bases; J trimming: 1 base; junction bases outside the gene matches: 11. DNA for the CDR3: TGTGCCAGCAGCTTAGCGTTAGAGACAGGGATCGGCCAAGAGACCCAGTACTTC. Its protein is CASSLALETGIGQETQYF.

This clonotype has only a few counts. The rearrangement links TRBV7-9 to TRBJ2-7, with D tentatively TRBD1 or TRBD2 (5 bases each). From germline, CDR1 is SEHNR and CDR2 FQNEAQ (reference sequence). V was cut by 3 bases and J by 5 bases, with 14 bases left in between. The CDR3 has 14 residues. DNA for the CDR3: TGTGCCAGCAGCTTGGTAGGGGACGGCCACGAGCAGTACTTC. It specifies CASSLVGDGHEQYF.

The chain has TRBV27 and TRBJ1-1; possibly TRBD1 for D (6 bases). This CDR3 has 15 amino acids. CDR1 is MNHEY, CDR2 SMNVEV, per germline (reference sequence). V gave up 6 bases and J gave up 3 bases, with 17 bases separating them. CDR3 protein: CASRLTGYGDTEAFF. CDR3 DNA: TGTGCCAGCAGGTTAACAGGGTACGGGGACACTGAAGCTTTCTTT.

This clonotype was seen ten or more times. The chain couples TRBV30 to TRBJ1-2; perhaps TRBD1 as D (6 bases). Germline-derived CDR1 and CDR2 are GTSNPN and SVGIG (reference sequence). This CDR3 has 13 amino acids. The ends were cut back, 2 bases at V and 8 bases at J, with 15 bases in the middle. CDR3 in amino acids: CAWSNLDSRGYTF. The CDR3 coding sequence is TGTGCCTGGAGTAATTTGGACAGTCGGGGCTACACCTTC. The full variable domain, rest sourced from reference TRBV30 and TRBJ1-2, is SQTIHQWPATLVQPVGSPLSLECTVEGTSNPNLYWYRQAAGRGLQLLFYSVGIGQISSEVPQNLSASRPQDRQFILSSKKLLLSDSGFYLCAWSNLDSRGYTFGSGTRLTVV.

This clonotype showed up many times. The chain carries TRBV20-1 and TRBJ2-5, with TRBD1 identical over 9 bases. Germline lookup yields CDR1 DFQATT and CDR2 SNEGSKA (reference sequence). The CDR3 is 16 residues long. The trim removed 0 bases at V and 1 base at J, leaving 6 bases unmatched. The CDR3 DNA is TGCAGTGCTAGAGACCGGGACAGGGCCACCCAAGAGACCCAGTACTTC. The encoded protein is CSARDRDRATQETQYF.

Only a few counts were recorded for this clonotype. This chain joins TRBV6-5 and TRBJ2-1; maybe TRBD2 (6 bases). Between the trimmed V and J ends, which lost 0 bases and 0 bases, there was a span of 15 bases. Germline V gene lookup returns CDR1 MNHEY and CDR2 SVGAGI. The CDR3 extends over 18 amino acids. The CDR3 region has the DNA TGTGCCAGCAGTTACTCGGGGTTGGAGGGTGCCTCCTACAATGAGCAGTTCTTC. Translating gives CASSYSGLEGASYNEQFF.

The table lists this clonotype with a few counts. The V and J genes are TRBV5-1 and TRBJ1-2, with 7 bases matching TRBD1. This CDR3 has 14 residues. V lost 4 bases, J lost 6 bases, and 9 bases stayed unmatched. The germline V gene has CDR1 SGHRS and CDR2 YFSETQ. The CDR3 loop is CASSPDRLLHGYTF. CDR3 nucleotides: TGCGCCAGCAGCCCGGACAGGCTCCTCCATGGCTACACCTTC.

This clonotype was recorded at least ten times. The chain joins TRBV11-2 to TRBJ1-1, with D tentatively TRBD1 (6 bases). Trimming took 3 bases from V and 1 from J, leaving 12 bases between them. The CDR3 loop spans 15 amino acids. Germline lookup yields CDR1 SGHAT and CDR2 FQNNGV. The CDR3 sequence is CASSLDRRRNTEAFF. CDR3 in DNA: TGTGCCAGCAGCTTGGACAGACGGAGGAACACTGAAGCTTTCTTT.

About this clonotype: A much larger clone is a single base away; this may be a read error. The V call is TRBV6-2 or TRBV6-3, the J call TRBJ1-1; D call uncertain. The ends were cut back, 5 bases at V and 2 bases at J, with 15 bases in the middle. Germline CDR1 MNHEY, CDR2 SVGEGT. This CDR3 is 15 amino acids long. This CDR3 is CASSGGRTGNTEAFF. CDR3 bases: TGTGCCAGCAGTGGCGGGAGGACGGGCAACACTGAAGCTTTCTTT.

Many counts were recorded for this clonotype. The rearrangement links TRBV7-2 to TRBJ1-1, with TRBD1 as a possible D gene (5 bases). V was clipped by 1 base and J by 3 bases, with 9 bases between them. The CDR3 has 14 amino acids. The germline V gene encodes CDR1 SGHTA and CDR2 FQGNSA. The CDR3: CASSLVRGDTEAFF. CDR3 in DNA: TGTGCCAGCAGCTTAGTACGGGGGGACACTGAAGCTTTCTTT.

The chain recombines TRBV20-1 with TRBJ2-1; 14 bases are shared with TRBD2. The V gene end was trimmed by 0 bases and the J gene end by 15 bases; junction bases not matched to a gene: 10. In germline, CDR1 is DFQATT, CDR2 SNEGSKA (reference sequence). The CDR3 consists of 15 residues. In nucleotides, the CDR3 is TGCAGTGCTAGAGATTCACCGGGACTAGCGGGAGTGCCGTTCTTC. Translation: CSARDSPGLAGVPFF.

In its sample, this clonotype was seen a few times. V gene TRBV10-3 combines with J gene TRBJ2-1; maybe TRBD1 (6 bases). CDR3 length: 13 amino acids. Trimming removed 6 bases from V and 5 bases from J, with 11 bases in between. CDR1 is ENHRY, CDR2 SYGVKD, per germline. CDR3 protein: CAISRDINNEQFF. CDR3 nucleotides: TGTGCCATCAGCCGGGACATCAACAATGAGCAGTTCTTC.

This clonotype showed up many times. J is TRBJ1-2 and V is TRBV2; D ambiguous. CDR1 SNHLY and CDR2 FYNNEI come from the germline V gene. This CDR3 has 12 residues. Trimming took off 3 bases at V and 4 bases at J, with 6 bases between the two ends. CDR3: CASSDTGYGYTF. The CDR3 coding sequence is TGTGCCAGCAGTGATACGGGCTATGGCTACACCTTC. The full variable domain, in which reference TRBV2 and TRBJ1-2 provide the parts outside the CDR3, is EPEVTQTPSHQVTQMGQEVILRCVPISNHLYFYWYRQILGQKVEFLVSFYNNEISEKSEIFDDQFSVERPDGSNFTLKIRSTKLEDSAMYFCASSDTGYGYTFGSGTRLTVV.

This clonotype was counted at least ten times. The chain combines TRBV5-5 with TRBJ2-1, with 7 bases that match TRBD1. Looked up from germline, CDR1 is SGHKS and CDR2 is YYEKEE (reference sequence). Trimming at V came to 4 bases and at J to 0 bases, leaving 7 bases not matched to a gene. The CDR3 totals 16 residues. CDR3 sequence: CASSATGTVSYNEQFF. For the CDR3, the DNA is TGTGCCAGCAGCGCTACCGGGACAGTCTCCTACAATGAGCAGTTCTTC.

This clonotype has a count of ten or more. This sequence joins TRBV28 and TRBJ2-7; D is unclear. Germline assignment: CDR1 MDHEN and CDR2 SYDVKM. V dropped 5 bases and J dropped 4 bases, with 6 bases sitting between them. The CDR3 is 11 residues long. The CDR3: CASSVEYEQYF. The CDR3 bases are TGTGCCAGCAGTGTAGAATACGAGCAGTACTTC.

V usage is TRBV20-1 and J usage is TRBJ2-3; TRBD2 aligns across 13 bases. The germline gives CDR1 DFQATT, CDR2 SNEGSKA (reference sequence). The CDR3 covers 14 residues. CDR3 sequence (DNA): TGCAGGGGGACTAGCGGGATCAGCACAGATACGCAGTATTTT. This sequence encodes CRGTSGISTDTQYF.

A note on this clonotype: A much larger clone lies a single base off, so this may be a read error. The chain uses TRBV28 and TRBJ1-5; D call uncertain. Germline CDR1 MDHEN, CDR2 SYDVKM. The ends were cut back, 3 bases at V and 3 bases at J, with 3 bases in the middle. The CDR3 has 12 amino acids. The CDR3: CASSFINQPQHF. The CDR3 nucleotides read TGTGCCAGCAGTTTCATCAATCAGCCCCAGCATTTT.